Listed below are T cell receptor beta chains from one sample, sequenced in a study of vaccination and CD4 T cells after COVID-19. Antigen specificity for these receptors is unknown. TCRdb reprocessed the PCR reads via MiXCR and lists one record per CDR3 protein. The top ten hold around a fifth of the sample, which has around 13,000 distinct CDR3 sequences, approximately 76% seen once. Sequenced sample: CD4+ T cells from blood, cultured in vitro. The receptors stem from a human donor who had recovered from COVID-19. Both conserved end residues are trimmed from each CDR3.

v_gene	CDR3aa
TRBV7-2	ASSSDGTGLSSRYT
TRBV28	ASSLLETQY
TRBV15	ATSRDYRALNEAF
TRBV19	ASSMGQVGTEAF
TRBV19	ASSKGQGAATTQPQH
TRBV27	ASSLEMGRGYT
TRBV7-2	ASSFRGTSGRYEQF
TRBV2	ASSDQGGQPQH
TRBV6-2/TRBV6-3	ASRDSGPGELF
TRBV7-9	ASSPSPTGSNQPQH
TRBV6-2/TRBV6-3	ASSYRLATEQY
TRBV27	ASRTAANYGYT
TRBV7-3	ASSLNLLPRAGTEAF
TRBV24-1	ATSDPTLGSNQPQH
TRBV6-2/TRBV6-3	ASTSLGLPAYEQY
TRBV11-2	ASSLLVGRTAYEQY
TRBV7-2	ASSLPPSSIQY
TRBV20-1	SATGVMNQPQH
TRBV6-2/TRBV6-3	ASSYRGGTGLYSNQPQH
TRBV7-9	ASTLLGRNTEAF